This TCR beta chain was observed in a study of control samples from healthy donors and cancer patients. Libraries were prepared by immunoSEQ multiplex PCR; TCRdb keeps only in-frame clonotypes and omits some of them. The sample yields around 100,000 clones, roughly 87% seen once. Germline loops: CDR1 SGHRS, CDR2 YFSETQ. J was trimmed by 8 bases and V by 6 bases; bases with no gene match: 14. The CDR3 spans 16 residues. J is TRBJ1-4 and V is TRBV5-1, with TRBD1 identical over 9 bases. Sequencing was performed on blood. This TCR derives from a woman aged 45-59 years in good health. This CDR3 reads CASTRTMQTGGEKLFF. CDR3 in DNA: TGCGCCAGCACCCGGACGATGCAGACAGGGGGAGAAAAACTGTTTTTT.